These T cell receptor beta chains were read from a single sample in a study of blood T cell repertoires in COVID-19. The assay was immunoSEQ multiplex PCR, and TCRdb's table has in-frame clones only and misses some. The sample lists about 21,000 clones, about 83% occurring once. Sequenced material: peripheral blood. Source of these receptors: a human donor in a cohort sampled during active COVID-19. Both conserved end residues are part of each CDR3.

j_gene: TRBJ1-4
v_gene: TRBV5-1
CDR3aa: CASSLAGPSSEKLFF

j_gene: TRBJ1-1
v_gene: TRBV28
CDR3aa: CASSGGGQMNTEAFF

j_gene: TRBJ2-7
v_gene: TRBV5-6
CDR3aa: CASSLGTVSYEQYF

j_gene: TRBJ2-6
v_gene: TRBV7-9
CDR3aa: CASSFQTTLSGANVLTF

j_gene: TRBJ1-5
v_gene: TRBV5-5
CDR3aa: CASSFYQGVGQPQHF

j_gene: TRBJ2-7
v_gene: TRBV6-5
CDR3aa: CASSPLGGEYEQYF

j_gene: TRBJ2-7
v_gene: TRBV5-4
CDR3aa: CASSLSPGQGNYEQYF

j_gene: TRBJ1-6
v_gene: TRBV12-5
CDR3aa: CASGPGQVNSPLHF

j_gene: TRBJ1-2
v_gene: TRBV3-1/TRBV3-2
CDR3aa: CASSQVTDYGYTF

j_gene: TRBJ1-4
v_gene: TRBV25-1
CDR3aa: CASSEPGQGNEKLFF

j_gene: TRBJ1-2
v_gene: TRBV6-1
CDR3aa: CASSGRFRDRYLRPNYGYTF

j_gene: TRBJ2-5
v_gene: TRBV18
CDR3aa: CASSPGAQETQYF

j_gene: TRBJ2-1
v_gene: TRBV11-3
CDR3aa: CASAVTSSYNEQFF

j_gene: TRBJ2-1
v_gene: TRBV11-2
CDR3aa: CASSLSGPQNEQFF

j_gene: TRBJ1-4
v_gene: TRBV19
CDR3aa: CASSMGRANEKLFF

j_gene: TRBJ2-1
v_gene: TRBV5-1
CDR3aa: CASSPGTGGPYNEQFF

j_gene: TRBJ2-3
v_gene: TRBV5-5
CDR3aa: CASSLGGAADTQYF

j_gene: TRBJ2-7
v_gene: TRBV4-2
CDR3aa: CASRAGGASYEQYF

j_gene: TRBJ1-1
v_gene: TRBV5-1
CDR3aa: CASSLPDRGNEAFF

j_gene: TRBJ2-7
v_gene: TRBV3-1/TRBV3-2
CDR3aa: CASSRSIYEQYF

j_gene: TRBJ2-7
v_gene: TRBV5-6
CDR3aa: CASSLARGPQPSYEQHF

j_gene: TRBJ2-1
v_gene: TRBV5-8
CDR3aa: CASTRQGPYNEQFF

j_gene: TRBJ1-4
v_gene: TRBV2
CDR3aa: CASNGGPVNEKLFF

j_gene: TRBJ1-4
v_gene: TRBV7-2
CDR3aa: CASSSRSTNEKLFF

j_gene: TRBJ1-4
v_gene: TRBV5-6
CDR3aa: CASSPTATNEKLFF

j_gene: TRBJ2-7
v_gene: TRBV6-4
CDR3aa: CASSDERGNEQYF

j_gene: TRBJ1-2
v_gene: TRBV30
CDR3aa: CAWSVRNWGQGRYGYTF

j_gene: TRBJ2-5
v_gene: TRBV18
CDR3aa: CASSPFSGQETQYF

j_gene: TRBJ1-3
v_gene: TRBV3-1/TRBV3-2
CDR3aa: CASSYETGLLSGNTIYF

j_gene: TRBJ2-3
v_gene: TRBV11-3
CDR3aa: CASSLLLGFSADTQYF

j_gene: TRBJ1-1
v_gene: TRBV5-5
CDR3aa: CASSILGGGNTEAFF

j_gene: TRBJ2-3
v_gene: TRBV11-2
CDR3aa: CASSLTSTDTQYF

j_gene: TRBJ2-3
v_gene: TRBV12-5
CDR3aa: CASGPDFLLTQYF

j_gene: TRBJ1-1
v_gene: TRBV5-8
CDR3aa: CASRDRAPAFF

j_gene: TRBJ1-2
v_gene: TRBV11-1
CDR3aa: CASSLVQGYGYTF

j_gene: TRBJ2-7
v_gene: TRBV27
CDR3aa: CASSLSGGTLGYGQYF

j_gene: TRBJ2-7
v_gene: TRBV11-2
CDR3aa: CASSLDRAGGTYEQYF

j_gene: TRBJ1-3
v_gene: TRBV6-6
CDR3aa: CASRLILSGNTIYF

j_gene: TRBJ1-2
v_gene: TRBV6-1
CDR3aa: CASSEAGGRGYTF

j_gene: TRBJ1-4
v_gene: TRBV19
CDR3aa: CASIPRGGNEKLFF

j_gene: TRBJ1-3
v_gene: TRBV5-8
CDR3aa: CATAYGGYSGNTIYF

j_gene: TRBJ2-2
v_gene: TRBV6-6
CDR3aa: CASQGQITGELFF

j_gene: TRBJ2-7
v_gene: TRBV27
CDR3aa: CASSLTQWTGKGGSYEQYF

j_gene: TRBJ1-3
v_gene: TRBV6-5
CDR3aa: CASRRGNTIYF

j_gene: TRBJ2-2
v_gene: TRBV7-3
CDR3aa: CASSSGTGDTGELFF

j_gene: TRBJ2-1
v_gene: TRBV6-2/TRBV6-3
CDR3aa: CASSYSETGIYNEQFF

j_gene: TRBJ1-1
v_gene: TRBV6-1
CDR3aa: CASSEGSGNTEAFF

j_gene: TRBJ1-2
v_gene: TRBV30
CDR3aa: CAWGQVVRCTF

j_gene: TRBJ2-3
v_gene: TRBV5-4
CDR3aa: CASSPLAGDTDTQYF

j_gene: TRBJ2-5
v_gene: TRBV5-1
CDR3aa: CASSLDMAVETQYF

j_gene: TRBJ1-1
v_gene: TRBV3-1/TRBV3-2
CDR3aa: CASSPDRVEAFF

j_gene: TRBJ1-4
v_gene: TRBV5-6
CDR3aa: CASSLAAGGEKLFF

j_gene: TRBJ1-3
v_gene: TRBV27
CDR3aa: CASSRVTGNTIYF

j_gene: TRBJ2-5
v_gene: TRBV7-6
CDR3aa: CASSLATSGGPRETQYF